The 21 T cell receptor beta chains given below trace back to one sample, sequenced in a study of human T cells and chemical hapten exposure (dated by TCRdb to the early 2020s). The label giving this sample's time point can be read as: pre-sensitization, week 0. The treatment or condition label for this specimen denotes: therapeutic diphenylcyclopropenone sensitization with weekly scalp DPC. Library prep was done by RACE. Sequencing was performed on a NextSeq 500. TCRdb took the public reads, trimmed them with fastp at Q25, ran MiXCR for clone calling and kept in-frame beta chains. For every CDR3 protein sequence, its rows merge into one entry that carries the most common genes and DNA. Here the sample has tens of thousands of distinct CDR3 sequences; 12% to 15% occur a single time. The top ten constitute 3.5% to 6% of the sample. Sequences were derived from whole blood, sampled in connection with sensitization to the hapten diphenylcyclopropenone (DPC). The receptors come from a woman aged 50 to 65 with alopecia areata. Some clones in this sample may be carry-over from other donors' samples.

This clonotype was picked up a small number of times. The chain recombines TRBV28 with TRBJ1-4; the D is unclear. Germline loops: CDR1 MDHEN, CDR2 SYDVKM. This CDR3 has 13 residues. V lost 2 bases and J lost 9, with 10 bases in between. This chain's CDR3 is CASSLRTPQKLFF. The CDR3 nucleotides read TGTGCCAGCAGTTTACGTACACCCCAAAAACTGTTTTTT.

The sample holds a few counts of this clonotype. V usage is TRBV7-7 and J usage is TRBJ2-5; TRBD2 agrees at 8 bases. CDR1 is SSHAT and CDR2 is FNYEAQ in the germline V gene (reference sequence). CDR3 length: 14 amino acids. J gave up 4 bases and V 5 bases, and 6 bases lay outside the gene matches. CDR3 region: CASSASTSVETQYF. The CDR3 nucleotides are TGTGCCAGCAGCGCCTCGACTAGCGTAGAGACCCAGTACTTC.

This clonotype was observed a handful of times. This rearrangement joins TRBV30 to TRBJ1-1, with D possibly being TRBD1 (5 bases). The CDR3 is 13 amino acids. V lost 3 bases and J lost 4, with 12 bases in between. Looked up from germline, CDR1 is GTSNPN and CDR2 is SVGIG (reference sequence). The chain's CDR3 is CAWRGLLGTEAFF. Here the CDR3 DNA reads TGTGCCTGGAGGGGACTCCTGGGCACTGAAGCTTTCTTT.

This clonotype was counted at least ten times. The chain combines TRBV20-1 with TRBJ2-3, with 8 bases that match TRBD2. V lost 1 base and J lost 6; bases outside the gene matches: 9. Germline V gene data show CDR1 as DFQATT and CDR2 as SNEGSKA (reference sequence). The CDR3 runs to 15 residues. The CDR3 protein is CSARGEVAGSDTQYF. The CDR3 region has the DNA TGCAGTGCTAGAGGGGAGGTAGCGGGATCGGATACGCAGTATTTT.

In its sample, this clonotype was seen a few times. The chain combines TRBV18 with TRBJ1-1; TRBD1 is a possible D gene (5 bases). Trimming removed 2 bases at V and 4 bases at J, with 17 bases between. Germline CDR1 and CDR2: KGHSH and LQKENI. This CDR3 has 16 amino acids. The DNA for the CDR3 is TGTGCCAGCTCACCAGGGGCGGCAGAGGGGAGCACTGAAGCTTTCTTT. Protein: CASSPGAAEGSTEAFF.

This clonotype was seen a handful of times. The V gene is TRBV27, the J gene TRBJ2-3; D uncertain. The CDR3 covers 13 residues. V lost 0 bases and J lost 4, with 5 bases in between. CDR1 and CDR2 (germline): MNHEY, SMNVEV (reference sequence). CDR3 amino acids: CASSLSVADTQYF. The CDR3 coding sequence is TGTGCCAGCAGTTTATCAGTCGCAGATACGCAGTATTTT.

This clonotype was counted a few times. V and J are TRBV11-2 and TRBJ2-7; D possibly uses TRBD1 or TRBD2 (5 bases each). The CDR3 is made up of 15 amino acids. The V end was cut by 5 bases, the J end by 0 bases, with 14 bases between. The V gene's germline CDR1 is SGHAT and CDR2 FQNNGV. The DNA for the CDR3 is TGTGCCAGCAGCAGAAACCGGGACGCCTCCTACGAGCAGTACTTC. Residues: CASSRNRDASYEQYF.

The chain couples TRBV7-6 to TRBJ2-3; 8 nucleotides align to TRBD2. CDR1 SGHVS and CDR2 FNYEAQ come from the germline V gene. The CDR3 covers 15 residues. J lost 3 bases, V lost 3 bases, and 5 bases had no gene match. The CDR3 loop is CASSFQSGSTDTQYF. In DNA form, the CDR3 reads TGTGCCAGCAGCTTTCAAAGCGGGAGTACAGATACGCAGTATTTT. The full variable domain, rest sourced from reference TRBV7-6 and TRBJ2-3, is GAGVSQSPRYKVTKRGQDVALRCDPISGHVSLYWYRQALGQGPEFLTYFNYEAQQDKSGLPNDRFSAERPEGSISTLTIQRTEQRDSAMYRCASSFQSGSTDTQYFGPGTRLTVL.

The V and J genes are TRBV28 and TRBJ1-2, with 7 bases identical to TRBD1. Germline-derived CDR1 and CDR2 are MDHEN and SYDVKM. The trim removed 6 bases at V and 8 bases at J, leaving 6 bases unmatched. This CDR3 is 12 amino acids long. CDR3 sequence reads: CASSRDSWGYTF. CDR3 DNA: TGTGCCAGCAGCCGGGACAGCTGGGGCTACACCTTC.

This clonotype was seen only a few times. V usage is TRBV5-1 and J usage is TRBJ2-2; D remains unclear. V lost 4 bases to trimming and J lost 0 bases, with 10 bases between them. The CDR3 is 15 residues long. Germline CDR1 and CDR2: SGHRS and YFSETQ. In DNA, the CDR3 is TGCGCCAGCAGCAAGACAAGCTCGAACACCGGGGAGCTGTTTTTT. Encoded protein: CASSKTSSNTGELFF.

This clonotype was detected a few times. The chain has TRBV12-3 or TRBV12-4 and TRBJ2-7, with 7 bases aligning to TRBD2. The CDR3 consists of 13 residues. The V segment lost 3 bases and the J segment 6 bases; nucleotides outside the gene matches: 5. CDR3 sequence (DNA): TGTGCCAGCAGTTTCCTAGCGGTGCCCGAGCAGTACTTC. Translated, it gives CASSFLAVPEQYF.

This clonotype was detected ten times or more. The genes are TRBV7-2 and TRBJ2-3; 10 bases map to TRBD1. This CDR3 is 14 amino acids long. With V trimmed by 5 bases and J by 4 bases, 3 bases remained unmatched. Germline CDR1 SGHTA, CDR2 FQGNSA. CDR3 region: CASSLDRGSDTQYF. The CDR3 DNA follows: TGTGCCAGCAGCCTGGACAGGGGGTCAGATACGCAGTATTTT.

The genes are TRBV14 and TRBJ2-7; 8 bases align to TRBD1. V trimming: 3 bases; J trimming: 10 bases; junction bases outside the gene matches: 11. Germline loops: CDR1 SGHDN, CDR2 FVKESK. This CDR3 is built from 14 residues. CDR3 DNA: TGTGCCAGCAGCCAGACAGGGACAGGCGTGTTACAGTACTTC. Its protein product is CASSQTGTGVLQYF.

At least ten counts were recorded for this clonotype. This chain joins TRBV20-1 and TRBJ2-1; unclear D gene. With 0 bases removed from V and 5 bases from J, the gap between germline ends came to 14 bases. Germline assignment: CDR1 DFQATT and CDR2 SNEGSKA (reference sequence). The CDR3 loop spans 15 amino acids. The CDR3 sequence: CSARDVRSGHNEQFF. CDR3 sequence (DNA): TGCAGTGCTAGAGATGTACGTTCCGGCCACAATGAGCAGTTCTTC.

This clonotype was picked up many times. The CDR3 nucleotides read TGCAGCGTTGAAGAACAGGGAGGAAACACCATATATTTT. This encodes CSVEEQGGNTIYF. The V call is TRBV29-1, the J call TRBJ1-3; a possible D gene is TRBD1 (6 bases). This CDR3 contains 13 residues. Germline CDR1 is SQVTM and CDR2 is ANQGSEA. The V end was cut by 0 bases, the J end by 4 bases, with 7 bases between.

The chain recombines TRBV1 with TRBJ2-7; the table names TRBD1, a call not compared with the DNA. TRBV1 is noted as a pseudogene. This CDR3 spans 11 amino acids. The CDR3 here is CTVPALGPEYF. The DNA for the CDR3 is TGCACTGTCCCAGCCCTGGGTCCCGAGTACTTC.

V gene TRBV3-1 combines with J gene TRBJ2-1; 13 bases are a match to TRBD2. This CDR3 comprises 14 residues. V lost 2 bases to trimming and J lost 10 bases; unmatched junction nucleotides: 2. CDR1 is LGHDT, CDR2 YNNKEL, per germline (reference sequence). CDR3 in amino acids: CASSQLTSGGEQFF. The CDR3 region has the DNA TGTGCCAGCAGCCAATTGACTAGCGGGGGGGAGCAGTTCTTC.

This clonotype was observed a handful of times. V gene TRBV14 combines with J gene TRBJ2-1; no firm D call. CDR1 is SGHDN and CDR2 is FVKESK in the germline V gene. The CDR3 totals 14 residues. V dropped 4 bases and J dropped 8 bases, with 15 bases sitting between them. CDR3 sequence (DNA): TGTGCCAGCAGCCGCCACCTTGGGGTAGATGAGCAGTTCTTC. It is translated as CASSRHLGVDEQFF.

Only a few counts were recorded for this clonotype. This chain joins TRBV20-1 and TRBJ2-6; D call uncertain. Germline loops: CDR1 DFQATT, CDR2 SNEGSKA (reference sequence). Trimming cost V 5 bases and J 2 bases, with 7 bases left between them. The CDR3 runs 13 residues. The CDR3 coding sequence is TGCAGTGCTTACGGCACTGGGGCCAACGTCCTGACTTTC. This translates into CSAYGTGANVLTF.

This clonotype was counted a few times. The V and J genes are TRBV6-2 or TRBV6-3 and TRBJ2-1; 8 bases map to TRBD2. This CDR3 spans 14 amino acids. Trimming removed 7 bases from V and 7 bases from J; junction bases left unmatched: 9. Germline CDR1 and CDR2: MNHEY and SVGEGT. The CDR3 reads CASKVIGRVNEQFF. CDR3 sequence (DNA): TGTGCCAGCAAGGTCATCGGGAGGGTGAATGAGCAGTTCTTC.

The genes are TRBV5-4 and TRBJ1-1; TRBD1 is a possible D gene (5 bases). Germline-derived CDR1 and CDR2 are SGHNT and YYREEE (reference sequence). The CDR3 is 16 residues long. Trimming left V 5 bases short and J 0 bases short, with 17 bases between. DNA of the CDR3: TGTGCCAGCAGGCCCCTGGGGCTGCTCATGAACACTGAAGCTTTCTTT. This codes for CASRPLGLLMNTEAFF.